This TCR beta chain emerged from a study of T cell responses to AZD1222 COVID-19 vaccine. Study-wide findings and caveats: Baseline serostatus was positive in only six or seven AZD1222 recipients.

TCRdb's table, derived via immunoSEQ multiplex PCR, lists solely in-frame clones and lacks some. The sample contains around 110,000 clones, 85% to 95% of which appear only once. On this clone: Its antigen is not identified.

Material: peripheral blood, obtained on day 0 of AZD1222 vaccination. This sequence was found in an adult in good health.

The CDR3 sequence: CAISDGQLSYEQYF. CDR3 sequence (DNA): TGTGCCATCAGTGATGGCCAACTCTCCTACGAGCAGTACTTC. The rearrangement links TRBV10-3 to TRBJ2-7; D is unresolved. The germline V gene encodes CDR1 ENHRY and CDR2 SYGVKD. The germline V and J ends were trimmed by 3 bases and 0 bases, with 9 bases remaining between them. The CDR3 runs to 14 residues.